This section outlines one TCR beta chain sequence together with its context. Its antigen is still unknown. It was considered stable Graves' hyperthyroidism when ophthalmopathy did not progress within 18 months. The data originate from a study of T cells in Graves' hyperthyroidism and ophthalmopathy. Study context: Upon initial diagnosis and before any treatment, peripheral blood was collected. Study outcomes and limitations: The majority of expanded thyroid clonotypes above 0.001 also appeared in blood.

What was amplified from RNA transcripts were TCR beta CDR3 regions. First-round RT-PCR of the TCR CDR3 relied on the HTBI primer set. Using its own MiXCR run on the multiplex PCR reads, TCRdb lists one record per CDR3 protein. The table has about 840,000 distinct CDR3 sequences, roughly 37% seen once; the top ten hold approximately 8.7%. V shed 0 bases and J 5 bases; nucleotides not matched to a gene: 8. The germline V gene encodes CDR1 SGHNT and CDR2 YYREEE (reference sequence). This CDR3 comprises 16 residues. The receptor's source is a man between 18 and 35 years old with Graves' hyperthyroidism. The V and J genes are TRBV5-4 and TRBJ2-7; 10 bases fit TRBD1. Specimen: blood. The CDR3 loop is CASSLGPGQGSHEQYF. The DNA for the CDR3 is TGTGCCAGCAGCTTGGGGCCGGGACAGGGGTCCCACGAGCAGTACTTC.